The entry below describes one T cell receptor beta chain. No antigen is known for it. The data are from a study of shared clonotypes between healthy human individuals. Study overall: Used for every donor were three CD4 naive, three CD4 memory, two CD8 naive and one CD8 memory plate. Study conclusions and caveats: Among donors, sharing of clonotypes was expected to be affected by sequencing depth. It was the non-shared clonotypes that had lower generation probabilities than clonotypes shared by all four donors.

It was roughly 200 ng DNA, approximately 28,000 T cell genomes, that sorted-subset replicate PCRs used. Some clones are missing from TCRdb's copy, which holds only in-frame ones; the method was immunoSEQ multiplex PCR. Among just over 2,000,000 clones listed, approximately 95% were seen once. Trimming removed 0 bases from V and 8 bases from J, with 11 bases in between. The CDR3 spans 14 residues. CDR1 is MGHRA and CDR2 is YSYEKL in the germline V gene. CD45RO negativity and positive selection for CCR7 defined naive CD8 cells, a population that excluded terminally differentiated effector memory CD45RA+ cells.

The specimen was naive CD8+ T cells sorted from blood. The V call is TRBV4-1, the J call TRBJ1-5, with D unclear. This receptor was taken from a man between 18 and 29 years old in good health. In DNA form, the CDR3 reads TGCGCCAGCAGCCAAGAGGGGATCAGGAAGCCCCAGCATTTT. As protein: CASSQEGIRKPQHF.